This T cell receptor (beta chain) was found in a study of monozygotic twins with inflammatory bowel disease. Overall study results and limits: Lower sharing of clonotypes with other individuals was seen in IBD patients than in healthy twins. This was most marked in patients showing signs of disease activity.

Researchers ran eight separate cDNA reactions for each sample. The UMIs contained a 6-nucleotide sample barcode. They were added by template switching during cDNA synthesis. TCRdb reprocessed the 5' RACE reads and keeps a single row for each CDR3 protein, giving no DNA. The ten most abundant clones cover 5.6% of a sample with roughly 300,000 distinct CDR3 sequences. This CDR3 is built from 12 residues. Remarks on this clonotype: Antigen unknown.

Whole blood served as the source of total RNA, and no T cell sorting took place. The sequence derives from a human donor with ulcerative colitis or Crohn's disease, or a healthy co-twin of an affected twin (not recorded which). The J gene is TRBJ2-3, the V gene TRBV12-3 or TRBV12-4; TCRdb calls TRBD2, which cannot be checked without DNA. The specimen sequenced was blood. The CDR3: CASSEGLLTQYF.